A single sample gave rise to the 22 T cell receptor beta chains below, sequenced in a study of blood T cell repertoires in COVID-19. Measured with immunoSEQ multiplex PCR; TCRdb has only the in-frame clones, and not every one. The data contain about 180,000 clones, about 91% of them seen just once; the ten biggest clones take up 3.5% to 5%. Sequences were obtained from peripheral blood. These receptors originate from a woman in her 30s with acute or convalescent COVID-19.

The V call is TRBV18, the J call TRBJ2-2; D might be TRBD2 (5 bases). V gave up 2 bases and J gave up 7 bases, with 8 bases separating them. Germline CDR1 is KGHSH and CDR2 is LQKENI. The CDR3 length is 13 residues. CDR3 nucleotide sequence: TGTGCCAGCTCACCAGGGAGAATCGGGGAGCTGTTTTTT. Protein product: CASSPGRIGELFF.

The chain combines TRBV2 with TRBJ1-2; D not resolved. Trimming took off 3 bases at V and 6 bases at J, with 8 bases between the two ends. Per the germline V gene, CDR1 is SNHLY and CDR2 is FYNNEI. The CDR3 loop spans 12 amino acids. CDR3 bases: TGTGCCAGCAGTGATAGGAGAAATGGCTACACCTTC. This sequence encodes CASSDRRNGYTF. The whole variable domain, filled in from reference TRBV2 and TRBJ1-2, reads EPEVTQTPSHQVTQMGQEVILRCVPISNHLYFYWYRQILGQKVEFLVSFYNNEISEKSEIFDDQFSVERPDGSNFTLKIRSTKLEDSAMYFCASSDRRNGYTFGSGTRLTVV.

The chain links TRBV11-2 to TRBJ1-1; 8 nucleotides agree with TRBD1. CDR3 length equals 15 residues. The junction had 9 bases not matched to a gene; V was cut back by 5 bases and J by 4 bases. Germline values: CDR1 SGHAT, CDR2 FQNNGV. DNA for the CDR3: TGTGCCAGCAGCCCCGGACAGGGATGGACCACTGAAGCTTTCTTT. Amino acids: CASSPGQGWTTEAFF.

The rearrangement joins TRBV7-6 to TRBJ2-2, with TRBD1 identical over 8 bases. Unmatched junction bases numbered 7, after V lost 6 bases and J lost 7 bases. This CDR3 is built from 14 residues. Germline values: CDR1 SGHVS, CDR2 FNYEAQ. CDR3 protein: CASRSGQGFGELFF. CDR3 bases: TGTGCCAGCAGATCCGGACAGGGTTTCGGGGAGCTGTTTTTT.

A single count supports this clone. The genes are TRBV5-5 and TRBJ2-3; D is undetermined. V was pared by 2 bases and J by 1 base, with 14 bases between. Germline CDR1 and CDR2: SGHKS and YYEKEE (reference sequence). The CDR3 has 16 residues. This chain's CDR3 is CASSFGLNYGTDTQYF. In DNA, the CDR3 is TGTGCCAGCAGCTTCGGATTAAACTATGGCACAGATACGCAGTATTTT.

The chain combines TRBV3-1 (or the pseudogene TRBV3-2) with TRBJ1-6, with a weak D call TRBD1 (5 bases). CDR3 length equals 14 residues. CDR1 and CDR2 from the germline V gene are LGHDT and YNNKEL (reference sequence). Trimming pared 3 bases from V and 7 bases from J, leaving 10 bases between. For the CDR3, the DNA is TGTGCCAGCAGCCACGGGGGTGGGAATTCACCCCTCCACTTT. This translates into CASSHGGGNSPLHF.

This chain links TRBV28 with TRBJ2-3; 7 bases align to TRBD2. J was trimmed by 5 bases and V by 8 bases; bases with no gene match: 16. Germline V gene data show CDR1 as MDHEN and CDR2 as SYDVKM. The CDR3 runs 16 residues. CDR3 nucleotides: TGTGCCAGCGGCTTTGGGGCGCGGGAGTTTCAAGATACGCAGTATTTT. Translation gives CASGFGAREFQDTQYF.

The chain joins TRBV19 to TRBJ2-7, with 9 bases matching TRBD1. Germline V gene data show CDR1 as LNHDA and CDR2 as SQIVND (reference sequence). J lost 3 bases, V lost 6 bases, and 12 bases had no gene match. This CDR3 contains 16 residues. DNA for the CDR3: TGTGCCAGTAGCCCCGCGCCCGGGGACAGGGTCTACGAGCAGTACTTC. Amino acid sequence: CASSPAPGDRVYEQYF. The whole variable domain, filled in from reference TRBV19 and TRBJ2-7, reads DGGITQSPKYLFRKEGQNVTLSCEQNLNHDAMYWYRQDPGQGLRLIYYSQIVNDFQKGDIAEGYSVSREKKESFPLTVTSAQKNPTAFYLCASSPAPGDRVYEQYFGPGTRLTVT.

V is TRBV6-5 and J is TRBJ1-5, with D possibly TRBD1 on 6 matching bases. The V end lost 10 bases, the J end lost 5 bases, and 15 bases lay between the germline ends. Germline V gene data show CDR1 as MNHEY and CDR2 as SVGAGI. The CDR3 is 13 residues long. The CDR3 reads CATGQRQDQPQHF. The CDR3 DNA is TGTGCCACCGGACAGAGACAAGATCAGCCCCAGCATTTT.

This clone was counted a few times. The chain employs TRBV28 and TRBJ1-3, with 9 bases matching TRBD1. CDR3 size: 14 residues. Trimming took 6 bases from V and 5 from J; bases not matched to a gene: 5. Germline V CDR1 and CDR2: MDHEN, SYDVKM. CDR3 nucleotides: TGTGCCAGCAGGGCCGGGACAGGGAGAAACACCATATATTTT. Translated, it gives CASRAGTGRNTIYF.

This clone was seen only a few times. The V and J genes are TRBV2 and TRBJ1-5, with 9 bases matching TRBD1. V shed 3 bases and J 7 bases; nucleotides not matched to a gene: 7. Germline V CDR1 and CDR2: SNHLY, FYNNEI. The CDR3 sequence is 15 residues long. In DNA form, the CDR3 reads TGTGCCAGCAGTGACCGGGACAGGGTTCGCCAGCCCCAGCATTTT. It encodes CASSDRDRVRQPQHF.

The chain recombines TRBV24-1 with TRBJ2-2, with 7 bases matching TRBD1. CDR3 size: 16 residues. Germline-derived CDR1 and CDR2 are KGHDR and SFDVKD. V was pared by 4 bases and J by 5 bases, with 9 bases of the junction left unmatched. The CDR3 here is CATSDDRAEWTGELFF. The CDR3, as DNA: TGTGCCACCAGTGACGACAGGGCCGAGTGGACCGGGGAGCTGTTTTTT.

On this clone: Other DNA sequences from this sample encode an identical CDR3 as well. The chain employs TRBV6-6 and TRBJ2-1, with TRBD1 identical over 7 bases. V was pared by 0 bases and J by 6 bases, with 5 bases of the junction left unmatched. This CDR3 contains 15 residues. From germline, CDR1 is MNHNY and CDR2 SVGAGI (reference sequence). The CDR3 loop is CASSYSTGQLNEQFF. Here the CDR3 DNA reads TGTGCCAGCAGTTACTCGACGGGACAGCTCAATGAGCAGTTCTTC.

The CDR3 is CASSLWGSSGNTIYF. CDR3 DNA sequence: TGTGCCAGCAGTTTATGGGGGAGCTCTGGAAACACCATATATTTT. The chain uses TRBV28 and TRBJ1-3; D not resolved. Trimming left V 0 bases short and J 0 bases short, with 6 bases between. The CDR3 totals 15 residues. Germline CDR1 MDHEN, CDR2 SYDVKM.

The rearrangement uses TRBV19 and TRBJ2-2; D ambiguous. Per germline, CDR1 LNHDA and CDR2 SQIVND (reference sequence). This CDR3 has 14 amino acids. V lost 0 bases to trimming and J lost 6 bases, with 8 bases between them. In DNA, the CDR3 is TGTGCCAGTAGTATAGATCAGGAACCCGGGGAGCTGTTTTTT. Its protein product is CASSIDQEPGELFF.

The chain links TRBV3-1 (or the pseudogene TRBV3-2) to TRBJ2-1; TRBD1 is a possible D gene (7 bases). CDR3 length equals 12 residues. Germline values: CDR1 LGHDT, CDR2 YNNKEL (reference sequence). Deletions cut 4 bases from V and 12 bases from J, with 13 bases between. CDR3: CASSPLQGGQFF. The CDR3 nucleotides are TGTGCCAGCAGCCCCCTTCAGGGGGGGCAGTTCTTC.

This clone was recorded only once. The chain employs TRBV10-3 and TRBJ2-7, with D perhaps matching TRBD2 (5 bases). The CDR3 contains 15 residues. The V gene's germline CDR1 is ENHRY and CDR2 SYGVKD. V was shortened by 3 bases and J by 2 bases, with 14 bases between the two germline ends. The CDR3 spells CAISEGPGSPYEQYF. In DNA, the CDR3 is TGTGCCATCAGTGAAGGGCCGGGATCCCCCTACGAGCAGTACTTC.

The chain is built from TRBV6-2 or TRBV6-3 and TRBJ2-3; D is unclear. The CDR3 extends over 16 amino acids. In germline, CDR1 is MNHEY, CDR2 SVGEGT. Trimming removed 0 bases at V and 2 bases at J, with 12 bases between. The CDR3 loop is CASSYSVAQYTDTQYF. Here the CDR3 DNA reads TGTGCCAGCAGTTACTCTGTAGCCCAATACACAGATACGCAGTATTTT.

The rearrangement joins TRBV20-1 to TRBJ1-1; D ambiguous. The CDR3 covers 11 residues. In germline, CDR1 is DFQATT, CDR2 SNEGSKA (reference sequence). The V end was cut by 6 bases, the J end by 1 base, with 6 bases between. The CDR3 sequence: CSAAGNTEAFF. The CDR3 DNA is TGCAGTGCAGCAGGGAACACTGAAGCTTTCTTT.

The chain recombines TRBV4-2 with TRBJ2-1; 13 positions match TRBD2. Trimming took 2 bases from V and 5 from J; bases not matched to a gene: 6. The length of the CDR3 is 17 residues. Germline CDR1 is LGHNA and CDR2 is YNFKEQ. In DNA, the CDR3 is TGTGCCAGCAGCCAATTTACCGGGACTAGCGGGAACAATGAGCAGTTCTTC. Translated: CASSQFTGTSGNNEQFF.

This chain uses TRBV27 with TRBJ2-7; 9 bases line up with TRBD2. The CDR3 has 16 residues. CDR1 is MNHEY, CDR2 SMNVEV, per germline (reference sequence). V dropped 1 base and J dropped 7; count of bases not matched to a gene: 11. The CDR3 nucleotides read TGTGCCAGCAGTTTATGGGCTAGCGGGATATCTGGGGAGCAGTACTTC. It is translated as CASSLWASGISGEQYF.

V is TRBV6-5 and J is TRBJ1-5; weak D call: TRBD1 (6 bases). CDR1 is MNHEY and CDR2 is SVGAGI in the germline V gene. V lost 2 bases and J 3 bases, leaving 14 bases between the germline ends. The CDR3 covers 16 residues. The CDR3 DNA reads as TGTGCCAGCAGTTACGGAGGCAGGGGATCCAATCAGCCCCAGCATTTT. It translates to CASSYGGRGSNQPQHF.